A selection of T cell receptor beta chains follows, all from one sample in a study of T-cell memory formation after mild COVID-19. MiXCR, run by TCRdb on the 5' RACE reads, gives a single entry per CDR3 protein. The table shows 100,000 or so distinct CDR3 sequences, with 11% occurring only once. What was sequenced was PBMCs or a T cell subset sorted from them (not recorded which). These receptors all stem from a man aged 18 to 35 who had mild COVID-19 (a few samples of this study predate the infection). Cell type and time point are not known. Both conserved end residues are part of each CDR3. D genes are given only for firm matches. Size tells how often a clone was seen (once, few, many) or the class of an expanded clone, and some rows leave it out.

J: TRBJ2-1; D: TRBD2; size: many; V: TRBV5-1; DNA: TGCGCCAGCAGCTACGAGCGGGGGCCCAATAATGAGCAGTTCTTC; CDR3: CASSYERGPNNEQFF
J: TRBJ1-3; D: -; size: -; V: TRBV12-5; DNA: TGTGCTAGTGGTTTCCTCATCCCCCCTGGGACCACCTCTGGAAACACCATATATTTT; CDR3: CASGFLIPPGTTSGNTIYF
J: TRBJ2-7; D: TRBD2; size: many; V: TRBV15; DNA: TGTGCCACCAGCAGAGATCGAGTCGGGGGGGGAGACTACGAGCAGTACTTC; CDR3: CATSRDRVGGGDYEQYF
J: TRBJ1-1; D: -; size: -; V: TRBV7-2; DNA: TGTGCCAGCAGCTGGAGGAACACTGAAGCTTTCTTT; CDR3: CASSWRNTEAFF
J: TRBJ2-1; D: -; size: many; V: TRBV7-9; DNA: TGTGCCAGCAGCCCGTCCGACACCCGCAATGAGCAGTTCTTC; CDR3: CASSPSDTRNEQFF
J: TRBJ1-2; D: TRBD1; size: many; V: TRBV4-1; DNA: TGCGCCAGCAGCCGACAGGGACAGGTGCTTAATGGCTACACCTTC; CDR3: CASSRQGQVLNGYTF
J: TRBJ2-1; D: -; size: -; V: TRBV15; DNA: TGTGCCACCTTTACCGAAACCTACAATGAGCAGTTCTTC; CDR3: CATFTETYNEQFF
J: TRBJ2-2; D: TRBD2; size: -; V: TRBV6-5; DNA: TGTGCCAGCAGTGTAGCGGGGGGGCCATTCACCGGGGAGCTGTTTTTT; CDR3: CASSVAGGPFTGELFF
J: TRBJ1-1; D: -; size: few; V: TRBV4-1; DNA: TGCGCCAGCAGCCCCACAGACAGGAACGAAGCTTTCTTT; CDR3: CASSPTDRNEAFF
J: TRBJ1-1; D: -; size: -; V: TRBV9; DNA: TGTGCCAGCAGCGTAGCCTGGGGGACTGAAGCTTTCTTT; CDR3: CASSVAWGTEAFF
J: TRBJ2-5; D: TRBD2; size: many; V: TRBV7-9; DNA: TGTGCCAGCAGCCCTCTACTAGCGGGGCCCCCGATAGAGACCCAGTACTTC; CDR3: CASSPLLAGPPIETQYF
J: TRBJ1-1; D: -; size: few; V: TRBV30; DNA: TGTGCCTTTTCGACGGGACCAGGGGCTTTCTTT; CDR3: CAFSTGPGAFF
J: TRBJ2-6; D: -; size: few; V: TRBV12-3/TRBV12-4; DNA: TGTGCCAGCAGTTTAGAGACAAGGACAACTGCTGGGGCCAACGTCCTGACTTTC; CDR3: CASSLETRTTAGANVLTF
J: TRBJ1-2; D: -; size: -; V: TRBV18; DNA: TGTGCCAGCTCACCCTCGGGAGCTAACTATGGCTACACCTTC; CDR3: CASSPSGANYGYTF
J: TRBJ2-1; D: TRBD2; size: few; V: TRBV4-1; DNA: TGCGCCAGCGGCGGGACTAGCGGGGGGGCAGTCTACAATGAGCAGTTCTTC; CDR3: CASGGTSGGAVYNEQFF
J: TRBJ2-2; D: -; size: many; V: TRBV7-9; DNA: TGTGCCAGCAGCTGGATGGAGGCCGGGGAGCTGTTTTTT; CDR3: CASSWMEAGELFF
J: TRBJ2-2; D: -; size: few; V: TRBV19; DNA: TGTGCCAGCCTCCCGGCGGGCGCGAACACCGGGGAGCTGTTTTTT; CDR3: CASLPAGANTGELFF
J: TRBJ2-1; D: -; size: few; V: TRBV7-6; DNA: TGTGCCAGCAGCTTAGGGGGTTTTGATGAGCAGTTCTTC; CDR3: CASSLGGFDEQFF